Reported below is one TCR beta chain. Its antigen is as yet unknown. The source of the sample is a study of T cell repertoires in cytomegalovirus infection. TCRdb fed the reads into MiXCR, producing one record per CDR3 protein. The table lists fewer than 950,000 distinct CDR3 sequences, less than 35% of them singletons. Germline V gene data show CDR1 as LNHDA and CDR2 as SQIVND (reference sequence). V lost 6 bases, J lost 5 bases, and 9 bases stayed unmatched. The CDR3 totals 14 residues. This receptor was taken from a human donor in good health (CMV status not recorded). Some clones in this sample may be carry-over from other donors' samples. The sample here was cultured CD8+ T cells from PBMCs, taken from culture after CMV antigen stimulation. The chain has TRBV19 and TRBJ1-1, with 7 positions matching TRBD1. As DNA, the CDR3 is TGTGCCAGTAGCTACGGGACAGCCAGAACTGAAGCTTTCTTT. Translation gives CASSYGTARTEAFF.